This TCR beta chain was found in a study of blood T cell repertoires in COVID-19. The CDR3 sequence is 14 residues long. Germline CDR1 reads LNHNV; CDR2 reads YYDKDF (reference sequence). V lost 0 bases, J lost 4 bases, and 9 bases lay in between. Assay used: immunoSEQ multiplex PCR; TCRdb lists only in-frame clones, some missing. The top ten clones hold about 8.9% of a sample with about 150,000 clones, approximately 82% of them seen once. Specimen: peripheral blood. The V and J genes are TRBV15 and TRBJ1-1; D gene ambiguous. The receptor comes from a woman aged 45-65 years with acute or convalescent COVID-19. The DNA for the CDR3 is TGTGCCACCAGCAGAGATCGCTGGGCCACTGAAGCTTTCTTT. It codes for CATSRDRWATEAFF.